This is a list of T cell receptor beta chains from one sample in a study of blood T cells in healthy people across ages. One entry per CDR3 protein results from TCRdb running MiXCR on the 5' RACE reads. Found here are about 830,000 distinct CDR3 sequences, roughly 60% of them singletons; the top ten hold 20% to 25%. The sample was blood. These receptor sequences come from a man aged 25 to 45 in good health. CDR3s include the opening cysteine and the closing phenylalanine or tryptophan. Fields, in order: clone size, V gene, J gene, D gene, CDR3 protein, CDR3 DNA. D genes are given only for firm matches. Rows may omit the clone size; those that give it use once, few, many or a size class.

clone size: .
V gene: TRBV20-1
J gene: TRBJ1-2
D gene: TRBD1
CDR3 protein: CSAQTGTSYGYTF
CDR3 DNA: TGCAGTGCTCAGACAGGGACGAGCTATGGCTACACCTTC

clone size: .
V gene: TRBV9
J gene: TRBJ1-1
D gene: .
CDR3 protein: CASSPRAPVMNTEAFF
CDR3 DNA: TGTGCCAGCAGCCCGAGGGCTCCCGTCATGAACACTGAAGCTTTCTTT

clone size: few
V gene: TRBV29-1
J gene: TRBJ1-1
D gene: .
CDR3 protein: CSVEQGIGGTEAFF
CDR3 DNA: TGCAGCGTTGAGCAGGGGATCGGGGGGACTGAAGCTTTCTTT

clone size: few
V gene: TRBV4-3
J gene: TRBJ2-7
D gene: TRBD2
CDR3 protein: CASSPHTSGKTYEQYF
CDR3 DNA: TGCGCCAGCAGCCCCCATACTAGCGGGAAAACCTACGAGCAGTACTTC

clone size: .
V gene: TRBV3-1
J gene: TRBJ1-2
D gene: .
CDR3 protein: CASSQVEGYTF
CDR3 DNA: TGTGCCAGCAGCCAAGTCGAGGGCTACACCTTC

clone size: .
V gene: TRBV6-5
J gene: TRBJ2-3
D gene: TRBD1
CDR3 protein: CASRDRVTTDTQYF
CDR3 DNA: TGTGCCAGCAGGGACAGGGTGACCACAGATACGCAGTATTTT

clone size: once
V gene: TRBV4-3
J gene: TRBJ2-7
D gene: .
CDR3 protein: CASSQDRSLSYEQYF
CDR3 DNA: TGCGCCAGCAGCCAAGATCGAAGCCTCTCCTACGAGCAGTACTTC

clone size: .
V gene: TRBV7-2
J gene: TRBJ2-3
D gene: TRBD2
CDR3 protein: CASSHDLAGTDTQYF
CDR3 DNA: TGTGCCAGCAGCCACGACCTAGCGGGGACAGATACGCAGTATTTT

clone size: .
V gene: TRBV9
J gene: TRBJ2-3
D gene: TRBD2
CDR3 protein: CASSRGGSDTQYF
CDR3 DNA: TGTGCCAGCAGCCGGGGGGGATCCGATACGCAGTATTTT

clone size: few
V gene: TRBV9
J gene: TRBJ2-6
D gene: TRBD1
CDR3 protein: CASSATGALFGANVLTF
CDR3 DNA: TGTGCCAGCAGCGCGACAGGGGCCCTCTTCGGGGCCAACGTCCTGACTTTC

clone size: few
V gene: TRBV2
J gene: TRBJ2-1
D gene: TRBD2
CDR3 protein: CASSEAGRGGKAYNEQFF
CDR3 DNA: TGTGCCAGCAGTGAAGCAGGCCGGGGGGGGAAAGCCTACAATGAGCAGTTCTTC

clone size: .
V gene: TRBV9
J gene: TRBJ2-7
D gene: TRBD1
CDR3 protein: CASSPGTGVSYEQYF
CDR3 DNA: TGTGCCAGCAGCCCCGGGACAGGGGTCTCCTACGAGCAGTACTTC

clone size: .
V gene: TRBV18
J gene: TRBJ2-5
D gene: TRBD1
CDR3 protein: CASSRDRVETETQYF
CDR3 DNA: TGTGCCAGCTCACGAGACAGGGTAGAGACGGAGACCCAGTACTTC

clone size: .
V gene: TRBV20-1
J gene: TRBJ2-7
D gene: TRBD2
CDR3 protein: CSAADSGRSYEQYF
CDR3 DNA: TGCAGTGCTGCGGACAGCGGGAGATCCTACGAGCAGTACTTC

clone size: .
V gene: TRBV29-1
J gene: TRBJ2-5
D gene: .
CDR3 protein: CSVEEGLVQETQYF
CDR3 DNA: TGCAGCGTTGAAGAAGGGCTCGTACAAGAGACCCAGTACTTC

clone size: .
V gene: TRBV29-1
J gene: TRBJ2-5
D gene: .
CDR3 protein: CSVRELKGVETQYF
CDR3 DNA: TGCAGCGTTCGGGAACTCAAAGGGGTAGAGACCCAGTACTTC

clone size: .
V gene: TRBV20-1
J gene: TRBJ2-1
D gene: TRBD2
CDR3 protein: CSARRLAGASYNEQFF
CDR3 DNA: TGCAGTGCTAGAAGGCTAGCGGGGGCCTCCTACAATGAGCAGTTCTTC

clone size: .
V gene: TRBV20-1
J gene: TRBJ1-2
D gene: .
CDR3 protein: CSARDGSARGSYGYTF
CDR3 DNA: TGCAGTGCTAGAGATGGATCAGCAAGAGGGTCCTATGGCTACACCTTC

clone size: .
V gene: TRBV4-2
J gene: TRBJ1-1
D gene: .
CDR3 protein: CASSPARGREAFF
CDR3 DNA: TGTGCCAGCAGCCCAGCCAGGGGCAGGGAAGCTTTCTTT

clone size: few
V gene: TRBV4-2
J gene: TRBJ1-6
D gene: .
CDR3 protein: CASSHKKQGGNSPLHF
CDR3 DNA: TGTGCCAGCAGCCACAAGAAACAGGGAGGTAATTCACCCCTCCACTTT

clone size: .
V gene: TRBV3-1
J gene: TRBJ2-4
D gene: TRBD2
CDR3 protein: CASSQDAGEVAKNIQYF
CDR3 DNA: TGTGCCAGCAGCCAAGATGCGGGGGAAGTAGCCAAAAACATTCAGTACTTC

clone size: .
V gene: TRBV7-2
J gene: TRBJ2-4
D gene: .
CDR3 protein: CASSSKVGGAKNIQYF
CDR3 DNA: TGTGCCAGCAGCTCCAAAGTGGGGGGAGCCAAAAACATTCAGTACTTC